A selection of T cell receptor beta chains follows, all from one sample in a study of shared clonotypes between healthy human individuals. TCRdb's table, derived via immunoSEQ multiplex PCR, lists solely in-frame clones and lacks some. The table lists 2 million to 3 million clones, 93% of them singletons, with 0.36% in the top ten. Sequenced material: naive CD4+ T cells from PBMCs. These receptors were taken from a man younger than 30 in good health. Some clones in this sample may be carry-over from other donors' samples. Each CDR3 is given with its conserved first and last residue. A D gene is named only where the DNA matches it firmly. Where a row states a size, it is once, few, many or the class of an expanded clone; other rows omit it.

j_call clone_size d_call v_call cdr3_aa cdr3_nt
TRBJ2-2 NA NA TRBV7-2 CASGRGGHTGELFF TGTGCCAGCGGCCGCGGCGGACACACCGGGGAGCTGTTTTTT
TRBJ2-1 NA NA TRBV19 CASSALQLAGSYNEQFF TGTGCCAGTAGTGCCCTTCAACTAGCAGGGTCCTACAATGAGCAGTTCTTC
TRBJ2-1 NA TRBD1 TRBV4-1 CASSRDRDEQFF TGCGCCAGCAGCCGCGACAGGGATGAGCAGTTCTTC
TRBJ2-1 NA NA TRBV2 CASSSREVRRNNEQFF TGTGCCAGCAGTAGCCGCGAAGTCCGGAGGAACAATGAGCAGTTCTTC
TRBJ1-3 NA NA TRBV7-9 CASSSRQGNTIYF TGTGCCAGCAGCTCCCGCCAGGGAAACACCATATATTTT
TRBJ2-7 NA NA TRBV5-4 CASSSPGLDEQYF TGTGCCAGCAGCTCCCCAGGGCTGGACGAGCAGTACTTC
TRBJ1-1 NA TRBD1 TRBV19 CASRDRLPGTEAFF TGTGCCAGTAGGGACAGGCTGCCAGGGACTGAAGCTTTCTTT
TRBJ1-3 NA TRBD1 TRBV19 CASSFNRGLNTIYF TGTGCCAGTAGTTTCAACAGGGGGCTAAACACCATATATTTT
TRBJ1-3 once NA TRBV6-5 CASSYSGDGTGNTIYF TGTGCCAGCAGTTACTCTGGGGACGGGACTGGAAACACCATATATTTT
TRBJ2-1 NA TRBD2 TRBV5-1 CASSQRTRMIAYSYNEQFF TGCGCCAGCAGCCAAAGGACTAGGATGATTGCATACTCCTACAATGAGCAGTTCTTC
TRBJ2-1 NA TRBD2 TRBV5-1 CASSARGGLPGHEQFF TGCGCCAGCAGCGCCCGCGGGGGACTCCCGGGGCATGAGCAGTTCTTC
TRBJ1-4 NA NA TRBV5-5 CASSLALGRGNEKLFF TGTGCCAGCAGCTTGGCCCTAGGTAGGGGTAATGAAAAACTGTTTTTT